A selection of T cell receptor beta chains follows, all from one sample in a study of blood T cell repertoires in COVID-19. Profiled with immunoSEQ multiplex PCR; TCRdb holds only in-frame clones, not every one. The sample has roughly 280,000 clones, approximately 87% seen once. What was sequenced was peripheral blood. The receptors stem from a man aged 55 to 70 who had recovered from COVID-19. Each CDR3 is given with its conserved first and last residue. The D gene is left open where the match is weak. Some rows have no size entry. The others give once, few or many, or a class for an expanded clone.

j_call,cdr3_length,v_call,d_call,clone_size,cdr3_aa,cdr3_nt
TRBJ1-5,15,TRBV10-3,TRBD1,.,CAISGGQNSNQPQHF,TGTGCCATCAGTGGGGGACAGAATAGCAATCAGCCCCAGCATTTT
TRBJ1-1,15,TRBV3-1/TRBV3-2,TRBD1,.,CASSQGLRGRTEAFF,TGTGCCAGCAGCCAAGGACTCAGGGGGCGGACTGAAGCTTTCTTT
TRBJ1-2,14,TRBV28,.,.,CASSPPGDNYGYTF,TGTGCCAGCAGTCCCCCGGGGGACAACTATGGCTACACCTTC
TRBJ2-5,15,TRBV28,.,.,CASSLSLQRRETQYF,.
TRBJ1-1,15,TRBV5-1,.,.,CASSLRSGADTEAFF,TGCGCCAGCAGCTTGCGATCAGGGGCGGACACTGAAGCTTTCTTT
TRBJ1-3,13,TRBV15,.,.,CATSNVRGNTIYF,TGTGCCACCAGCAATGTCCGTGGAAACACCATATATTTT
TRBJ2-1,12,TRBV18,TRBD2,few,CASSRGRDEQFF,TGTGCCAGCTCACGCGGGAGGGATGAGCAGTTCTTC
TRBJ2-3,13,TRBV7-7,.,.,CASSRDFTDTQYF,TGTGCCAGCAGTCGCGACTTCACAGATACGCAGTATTTT
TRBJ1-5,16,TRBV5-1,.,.,CASSLSGDWGNQPQHF,TGCGCCAGCAGCTTGTCAGGGGATTGGGGCAATCAGCCCCAGCATTTT
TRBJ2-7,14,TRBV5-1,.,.,CASGWGDRDYEQYF,TGCGCCAGCGGTTGGGGGGACAGAGACTACGAGCAGTACTTC
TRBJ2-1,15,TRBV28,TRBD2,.,CASSLERGIYNEQFF,TGTGCCAGCAGTCTCGAGCGGGGGATCTACAATGAGCAGTTCTTC
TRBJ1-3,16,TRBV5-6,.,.,CASMRRSGSSGNTIYF,TGTGCCAGCATGAGAAGGAGTGGGAGCTCTGGAAACACCATATATTTT
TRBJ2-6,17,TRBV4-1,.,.,CASSSTLRSSGANVLTF,TGCGCCAGCAGCTCAACGCTAAGAAGCTCTGGGGCCAACGTCCTGACTTTC